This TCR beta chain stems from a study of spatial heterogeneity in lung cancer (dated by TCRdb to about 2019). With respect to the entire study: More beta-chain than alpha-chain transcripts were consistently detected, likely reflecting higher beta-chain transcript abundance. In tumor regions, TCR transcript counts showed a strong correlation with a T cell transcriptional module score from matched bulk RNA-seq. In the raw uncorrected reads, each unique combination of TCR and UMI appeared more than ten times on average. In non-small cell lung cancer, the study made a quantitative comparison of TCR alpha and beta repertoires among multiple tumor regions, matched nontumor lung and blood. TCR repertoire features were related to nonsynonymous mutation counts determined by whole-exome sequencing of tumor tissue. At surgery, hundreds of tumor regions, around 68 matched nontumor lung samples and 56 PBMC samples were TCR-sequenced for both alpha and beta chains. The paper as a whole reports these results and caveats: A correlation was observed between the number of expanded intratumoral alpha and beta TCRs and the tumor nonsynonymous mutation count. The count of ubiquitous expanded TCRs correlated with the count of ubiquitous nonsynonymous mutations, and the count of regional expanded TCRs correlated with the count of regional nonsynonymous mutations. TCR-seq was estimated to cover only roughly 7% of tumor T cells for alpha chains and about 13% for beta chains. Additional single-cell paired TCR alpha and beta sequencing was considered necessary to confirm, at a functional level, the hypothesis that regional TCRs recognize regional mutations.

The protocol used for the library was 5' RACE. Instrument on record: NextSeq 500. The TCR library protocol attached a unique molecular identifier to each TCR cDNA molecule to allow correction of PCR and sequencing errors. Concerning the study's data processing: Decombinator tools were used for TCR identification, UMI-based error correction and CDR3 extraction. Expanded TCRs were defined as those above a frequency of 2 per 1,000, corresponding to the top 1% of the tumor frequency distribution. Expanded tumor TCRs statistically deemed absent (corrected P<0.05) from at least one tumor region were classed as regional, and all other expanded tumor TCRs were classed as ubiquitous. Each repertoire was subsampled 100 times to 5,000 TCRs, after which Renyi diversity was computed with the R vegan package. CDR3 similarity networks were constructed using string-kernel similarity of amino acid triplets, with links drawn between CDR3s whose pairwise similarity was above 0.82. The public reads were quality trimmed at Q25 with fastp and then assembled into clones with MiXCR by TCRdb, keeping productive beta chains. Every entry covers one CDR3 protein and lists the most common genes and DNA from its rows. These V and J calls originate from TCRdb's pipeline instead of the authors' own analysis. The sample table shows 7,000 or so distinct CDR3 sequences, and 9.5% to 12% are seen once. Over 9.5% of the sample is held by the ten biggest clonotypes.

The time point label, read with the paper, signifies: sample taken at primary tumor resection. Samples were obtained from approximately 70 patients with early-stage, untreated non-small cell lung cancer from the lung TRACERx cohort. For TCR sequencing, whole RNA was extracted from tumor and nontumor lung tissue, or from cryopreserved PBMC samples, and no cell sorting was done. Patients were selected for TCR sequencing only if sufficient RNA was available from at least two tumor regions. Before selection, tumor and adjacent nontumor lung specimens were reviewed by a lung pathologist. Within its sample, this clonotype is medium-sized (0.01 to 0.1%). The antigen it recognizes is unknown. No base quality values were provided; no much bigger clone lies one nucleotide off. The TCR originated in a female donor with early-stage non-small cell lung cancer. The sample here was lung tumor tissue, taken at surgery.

The DNA sequence follows: TGTGCCAGCAGCACCGACAGGAACACTGAAGCTTTCTTT. This translates into CASSTDRNTEAFF. The chain links TRBV7-2 with TRBJ1-1; a tentative D call is TRBD1 (5 bases match). The trim is 5 bases for V and 1 base for J, with a gap of 8 bases between the germline ends. Counted from cysteine to phenylalanine, this CDR3 has 13 amino acids. Solely the CDR3 DNA is kept, with 39 bases framed from the first base. CDR1 is given as SGHTA and CDR2 as FQGNSA, both from the germline V gene.